This TCR beta chain was identified during a study of graft-versus-host responses after intestinal transplantation. Across the study: Isolated intestinal, liver-intestinal, or multivisceral transplants were what recipients had. Among the recipients, all got anti-thymocyte globulin induction and then tacrolimus and steroids for roughly three years. Study results and caveats: Present in recipient marrow, GvH clones included some that appeared first in ileum or blood. Where graft-donor T cell macrochimerism was present, patients had high graft-versus-host to host-versus-graft clonal ratios in allografts.

Profiled with immunoSEQ multiplex PCR; TCRdb holds only in-frame clones, not every one. The sample shows 37,000 or so clones, about 90% of them seen only once. Germline CDR1 is MDHEN and CDR2 is SYDVKM. With V trimmed by 8 bases and J by 4 bases, 8 bases remained unmatched. This CDR3 is 14 amino acids long. About this clone itself: Its antigen is not known.

This chain uses TRBV28 with TRBJ2-1; the match to TRBD1 covers 7 bases. This sequence originates from a human patient who received an intestinal transplant, so some T cells may come from the graft donor. The sequenced sample was PBMCs, obtained approximately 320 days after intestinal transplant. CDR3 in DNA: TGTGCCAGCTCACGGGACAGAGTTTACAATGAGCAGTTCTTC. This encodes CASSRDRVYNEQFF.